This TCR beta chain comes out of a study of T cells after yellow fever vaccination. Study-level points and caveats: The presence of abundant clonotypes contaminating from the bulk population was possible in FACS-sorted repertoires. Post-booster samples contained most primary-vaccination clones (more than 95% CD4, about 90% CD8). Peaking on day 5 versus 15, the secondary response was faster but weaker. A minor fraction of clonotypes spanned both CD4 and CD8 compartments.

V lost 6 bases, J lost 4 bases, and 19 bases lay in between. The length of the CDR3 is 14 residues. Germline loops: CDR1 DFQATT, CDR2 SNEGSKA (reference sequence). Turning to this clonotype: No antigen is known for it.

TCRdb independently ran MiXCR on the 5' RACE reads; one entry per CDR3 protein. The top ten clones hold 19% of a sample with around 320,000 distinct CDR3 sequences, roughly 4.3% of them seen once. Source: PBMCs, taken 15 days after the yellow fever booster vaccination. The source is a man aged 18 to 35 who received the YFV17D yellow fever vaccine. The chain couples TRBV20-1 to TRBJ2-7; possibly TRBD1 or TRBD2 for D (6 bases each). Written as DNA, the CDR3 is TGCAGTGCCTCCGACAGGCGGGGCGCGTACGAGCAGTACGTC. Amino acids: CSASDRRGAYEQYV.